The entry below gives a single T cell receptor (beta chain) sequence along with its context. The data derive from a study of control samples from healthy donors and cancer patients. Deletions cut 5 bases from V and 0 bases from J, with 17 bases between. Germline values: CDR1 SEHNR, CDR2 FQNEAQ (reference sequence). This CDR3 region has 17 residues. Only in-frame clones appear in the TCRdb table, and some are missing; sequencing was by immunoSEQ multiplex PCR. Here the sample spans some 13,000 clones, approximately 95% being singletons. This clonotype was sampled from a man in his 70s with head and neck cancer. The genes are TRBV7-9 and TRBJ2-1; maybe TRBD2 (6 bases). Sequenced: PBMCs. Here the CDR3 DNA reads TGTGCCAGCAGCCGGGGGAGTGGGCACACCTCCTACAATGAGCAGTTCTTC. Translation gives CASSRGSGHTSYNEQFF. The full variable domain, in which reference TRBV7-9 and TRBJ2-1 provide the parts outside the CDR3, is DTGVSQNPRHKITKRGQNVTFRCDPISEHNRLYWYRQTLGQGPEFLTYFQNEAQLEKSRLLSDRFSAERPKGSFSTLEIQRTEQGDSAMYLCASSRGSGHTSYNEQFFGPGTRLTVL.